These T cell receptor beta chains were read from a single sample in a study of blood T cell repertoires in COVID-19. Repertoires were generated with immunoSEQ multiplex PCR, while TCRdb's copy carries only in-frame clones and drops some. This sample yields about 100,000 clones, of which approximately 87% are seen a single time; approximately 10% belongs to the top ten. Sequencing was carried out using peripheral blood. Receptors were obtained from a woman aged 25-40 years with acute or convalescent COVID-19. CDR3s include the opening cysteine and the closing phenylalanine or tryptophan. D genes are given only for firm matches. A row's size may be missing; if present it is once, few, many or a size class.

v_call	clone_size	j_call	d_call	cdr3_aa	cdr3_nt
TRBV28	-	TRBJ2-3	-	CASSLPSGGALGDTQYF	TGTGCCAGCAGTTTGCCGTCCGGCGGGGCCTTAGGGGATACGCAGTATTTT
TRBV6-5	-	TRBJ2-1	-	CASSSRGGRDEQFF	TGTGCCAGCAGTTCAAGGGGGGGGCGCGATGAGCAGTTCTTC
TRBV15	-	TRBJ1-2	-	CATSRVRGGVYGYTF	TGTGCCACCAGCAGGGTCCGGGGCGGGGTCTATGGCTACACCTTC
TRBV5-1	-	TRBJ1-6	TRBD1	CASSLGQGESPLHF	TGCGCCAGCAGCTTGGGACAGGGTGAGTCACCCCTCCACTTT
TRBV28	-	TRBJ1-1	-	CASTPFGGTEAFF	TGTGCCAGCACCCCCTTTGGGGGGACTGAAGCTTTCTTT
TRBV11-2	-	TRBJ2-3	TRBD2	CASSFSSGGALGDTQYF	TGTGCCAGCAGCTTTTCTAGCGGGGGGGCCCTAGGTGATACGCAGTATTTT
TRBV27	-	TRBJ1-1	-	CASSETANTEAFF	TGTGCCAGCAGCGAGACAGCGAACACTGAAGCTTTCTTT
TRBV27	-	TRBJ1-4	-	CASSLIGGDEKLFF	TGTGCCAGCAGTCTGATTGGGGGCGATGAAAAACTGTTTTTT
TRBV28	-	TRBJ1-6	TRBD1	CASSLPGQGRSPLHF	TGTGCCAGCAGTTTACCGGGACAGGGGAGGTCACCCCTCCACTTT
TRBV7-9	-	TRBJ1-5	TRBD1	CASGTGVEQPQHF	TGTGCCAGCGGTACAGGGGTGGAACAGCCCCAGCATTTT
TRBV28	-	TRBJ1-6	-	CASSPSGRSLHF	TGTGCCAGCAGTCCCTCGGGGAGATCCCTCCACTTT
TRBV3-1/TRBV3-2	-	TRBJ2-4	-	CASSHGSAKNIQYF	TGTGCCAGCAGCCACGGGTCTGCCAAAAACATTCAGTACTTC
TRBV7-3	-	TRBJ1-6	-	CASAPTGNSPLHF	TGTGCCAGCGCCCCGACGGGAAATTCACCCCTCCACTTT
TRBV2	-	TRBJ1-2	TRBD1	CASLRDRGYYGYTF	TGTGCCAGTCTCCGGGACAGGGGGTACTATGGCTACACCTTC
TRBV11-3	-	TRBJ2-7	TRBD1	CASCSRATGRTAYVQYF	TGTGCCAGCTGCTCCCGGGCGACAGGGAGAACAGCCTACGTGCAGTACTTC
TRBV3-1/TRBV3-2	-	TRBJ1-6	TRBD1	CASSWDSPYNSPLHF	TGTGCCAGCAGCTGGGACAGTCCTTATAATTCACCCCTCCACTTT
TRBV5-1	-	TRBJ1-2	-	CASSRENYGYTF	TGCGCCAGCAGCAGGGAGAACTATGGCTACACCTTC
TRBV9	-	TRBJ1-5	-	CASSVGQGVDQPQHF	TGTGCCAGCAGCGTAGGGCAGGGTGTTGATCAGCCCCAGCATTTT
TRBV28	-	TRBJ2-7	-	CASSPRNEQYF	TGTGCCAGCAGCCCCAGGAACGAGCAGTACTTC
TRBV30	-	TRBJ2-3	-	CAWSRVGATDTQYF	TGTGCCTGGAGTCGAGTAGGAGCCACAGATACGCAGTATTTT
TRBV10-1	-	TRBJ2-1	-	CASSSGLYNEQFF	TGCGCCAGCAGTAGCGGGCTCTACAATGAGCAGTTCTTC
TRBV30	few	TRBJ1-5	-	CAGRWAINQPQHF	TGTGCCGGCCGCTGGGCTATCAATCAGCCCCAGCATTTT
TRBV27	-	TRBJ2-7	TRBD1	CASSQGQFYEQYF	TGTGCCAGCAGTCAGGGACAGTTCTACGAGCAGTACTTC
TRBV4-1	-	TRBJ2-3	-	CASSLTAVTDTQYF	TGCGCCAGCAGCCTGACCGCGGTAACAGATACGCAGTATTTT
TRBV24-1	-	TRBJ2-7	-	CATCRFGDWYEQYF	TGTGCCACCTGTAGATTCGGGGATTGGTACGAGCAGTACTTC
TRBV7-2	-	TRBJ2-2	-	CASSLAQGPKTGELFF	TGTGCCAGCAGCTTAGCGCAGGGGCCGAAAACCGGGGAGCTGTTTTTT
TRBV5-1	-	TRBJ1-1	TRBD1	CASSLAPTGGAAEAFF	TGCGCCAGCAGCTTGGCCCCCACAGGGGGCGCGGCTGAAGCTTTCTTT
TRBV24-1	-	TRBJ2-1	TRBD1	CATSDQGESSYNEQFF	TGTGCCACCAGTGATCAGGGGGAAAGCTCCTACAATGAGCAGTTCTTC
TRBV9	-	TRBJ2-1	-	CASSPAPWGGTGSNEQFF	TGTGCCAGCAGCCCTGCTCCGTGGGGTGGAACAGGCAGCAATGAGCAGTTCTTC
TRBV5-4	-	TRBJ2-1	-	CAIRELNEQFF	TGTGCCATAAGGGAGCTCAATGAGCAGTTCTTC
TRBV9	-	TRBJ2-2	TRBD2	CASSGSGVNTGELFF	TGTGCCAGCAGTGGTAGCGGGGTGAACACCGGGGAGCTGTTTTTT
TRBV2	-	TRBJ1-2	TRBD1	CASSETGGQGYTF	TGTGCCAGCAGTGAGACAGGGGGACAAGGCTACACCTTC
TRBV2	-	TRBJ1-6	TRBD1	CASSEAGQWTFNSPLHF	TGTGCCAGCAGTGAAGCGGGACAGTGGACTTTTAATTCACCCCTCCACTTT
TRBV6-5	-	TRBJ1-1	-	CASSRNTEAFF	TGTGCCAGCAGCCGGAACACTGAAGCTTTCTTT
TRBV24-1	-	TRBJ2-5	TRBD1	CATGLGQGAETQYF	TGTGCCACCGGACTAGGACAGGGGGCAGAGACCCAGTACTTC
TRBV19	-	TRBJ2-7	TRBD1	CASRGTGTAAVEQYF	TGTGCCAGTCGAGGGACCGGGACAGCGGCTGTTGAGCAGTACTTC
TRBV2	-	TRBJ2-2	-	CASRAGIEGTGELFF	TGTGCCAGCAGGGCGGGCATTGAAGGCACCGGGGAGCTGTTTTTT
TRBV7-6	-	TRBJ2-2	TRBD2	CASSLGGMNTGELFF	TGTGCCAGCAGCCTGGGAGGGATGAACACCGGGGAGCTGTTTTTT
TRBV9	-	TRBJ2-1	-	CASSPQGTFSSYNEQFF	TGTGCCAGCAGCCCGCAGGGGACGTTTAGCTCCTACAATGAGCAGTTCTTC
TRBV21-1	-	TRBJ2-3	-	CASSLGGTSGDTQYF	TGTGCCAGCAGCCTGGGGGGGACTAGCGGTGATACGCAGTATTTT
TRBV2	-	TRBJ2-3	TRBD2	CASSRWTSGESTDTQYF	TGTGCCAGCAGTCGGTGGACGAGCGGGGAGAGCACAGATACGCAGTATTTT
TRBV7-5	-	TRBJ1-5	-	CVRSSDSDSQPQHF	TGTGTCAGAAGCTCCGACAGCGACTCGCAGCCCCAGCATTTT
TRBV5-1	-	TRBJ2-3	TRBD1	CASSPSQGADTQYF	TGCGCCAGCAGCCCGTCGCAGGGGGCAGATACGCAGTATTTT
TRBV7-8	-	TRBJ1-2	-	CASSSGHFYGYTF	TGTGCCAGCAGTTCTGGACACTTCTATGGCTACACCTTC
TRBV30	-	TRBJ1-4	TRBD1	CAWTTGGGNEKLFF	TGTGCCTGGACTACAGGGGGAGGTAATGAAAAACTGTTTTTT
TRBV27	-	TRBJ1-1	TRBD1	CASSFVKGAPNTEAFF	TGTGCCAGCAGTTTCGTTAAGGGGGCGCCGAACACTGAAGCTTTCTTT
TRBV5-1	-	TRBJ1-1	-	CASSLVVRNTEAFF	TGCGCCAGCAGCTTGGTTGTTAGGAACACTGAAGCTTTCTTT
TRBV13	-	TRBJ2-7	TRBD1	CASSLGTGFYEQYF	TGTGCCAGCAGCTTGGGGACAGGGTTCTACGAGCAGTACTTC
TRBV30	-	TRBJ1-5	TRBD1	CAWSVGQDNQPQHF	TGTGCCTGGAGTGTAGGACAGGACAATCAGCCCCAGCATTTT
TRBV12-3/TRBV12-4	-	TRBJ1-4	-	CASRGGNNEKLFF	TGTGCCAGCAGAGGCGGAAATAATGAAAAACTGTTTTTT
TRBV4-1	-	TRBJ1-5	TRBD1	CASSQFGTDNQPQHF	TGCGCCAGCAGCCAATTTGGGACAGACAATCAGCCCCAGCATTTT
TRBV20-1	-	TRBJ2-7	-	CSARSRGEQYF	TGCAGTGCGAGATCTCGGGGCGAGCAGTACTTC
TRBV6-1	-	TRBJ2-7	-	CASSDWTVYEQYF	TGTGCCAGCAGTGATTGGACAGTCTACGAGCAGTACTTC
TRBV30	-	TRBJ1-5	-	CAWSRAGPQPQHF	TGTGCCTGGAGTCGTGCTGGGCCCCAGCCCCAGCATTTT
TRBV14	once	TRBJ2-1	-	CASSDTTQRYNEQFF	TGTGCCAGCAGCGATACAACCCAGCGTTACAATGAGCAGTTCTTC
TRBV19	-	TRBJ1-1	TRBD1	CASSRDRGSEAFF	TGTGCCAGTAGTCGGGACAGGGGTTCTGAAGCTTTCTTT
TRBV29-1	-	TRBJ1-2	-	CSVILSALDVGYTF	TGCAGCGTTATCCTCTCAGCCCTAGACGTGGGCTACACCTTC